The text below deals with one TCR beta chain. This record comes from a study of blood T cell repertoires in COVID-19. The overall study: T cells, B-cell-depleted T cells, or PBMCs supplied cDNA or gDNA.

V lost 0 bases, J lost 11 bases, and 7 bases stayed unmatched. This CDR3 region has 16 residues. Germline V gives CDR1 SGHRS, CDR2 YFSETQ. Methods used by the authors: For nucleated cells, counts were estimated from reference gene primer amplification. The data were produced by immunoSEQ multiplex PCR, yet TCRdb's version contains in-frame clones alone and is incomplete. That table is the source of V, J and clone size, and D and trimming were worked out from the DNA. The sample yields about 330,000 clones, 89% seen once. J is TRBJ2-1 and V is TRBV5-1; 14 nucleotides align to TRBD2. The sample taken for sequencing was peripheral blood. The origin of this receptor is a man aged 18 to 30 who had recovered from COVID-19. CDR3 in DNA: TGCGCCAGCAGCTTGGTAGGGACTAGCGGGAGCAGGAAGCAGTTCTTC. Translating it yields CASSLVGTSGSRKQFF.